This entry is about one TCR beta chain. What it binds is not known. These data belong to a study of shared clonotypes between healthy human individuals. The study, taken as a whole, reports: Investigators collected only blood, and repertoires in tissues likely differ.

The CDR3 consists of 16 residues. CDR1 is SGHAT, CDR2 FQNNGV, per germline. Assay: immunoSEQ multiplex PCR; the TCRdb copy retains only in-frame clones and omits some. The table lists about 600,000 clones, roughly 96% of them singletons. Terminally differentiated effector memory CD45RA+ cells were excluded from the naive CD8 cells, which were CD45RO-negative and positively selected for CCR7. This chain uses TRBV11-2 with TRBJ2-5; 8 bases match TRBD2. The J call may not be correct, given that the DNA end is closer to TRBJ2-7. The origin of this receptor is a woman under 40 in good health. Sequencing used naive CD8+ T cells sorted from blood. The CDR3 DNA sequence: TGTGCCAGCAGCTTAGGAGTCCGGGGGGGAATTGGCGAGCAGTACTTC. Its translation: CASSLGVRGGIGEQYF.